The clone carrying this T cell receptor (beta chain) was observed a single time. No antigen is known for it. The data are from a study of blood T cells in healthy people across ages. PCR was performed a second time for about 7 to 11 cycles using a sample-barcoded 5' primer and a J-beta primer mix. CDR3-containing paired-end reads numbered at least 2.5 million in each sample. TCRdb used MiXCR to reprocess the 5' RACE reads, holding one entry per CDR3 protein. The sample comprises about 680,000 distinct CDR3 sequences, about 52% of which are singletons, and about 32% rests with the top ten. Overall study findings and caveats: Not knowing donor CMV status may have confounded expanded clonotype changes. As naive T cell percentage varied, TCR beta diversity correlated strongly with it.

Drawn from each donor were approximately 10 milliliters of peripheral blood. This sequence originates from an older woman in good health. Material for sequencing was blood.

The CDR3 region is CASIATGRSGNEQYF. The DNA of the CDR3 is TGTGCCAGCATCGCAACCGGGAGATCGGGCAATGAGCAGTACTTC. This chain uses TRBV28 with TRBJ2-7; D might be TRBD2 (6 bases). V was pared by 7 bases and J by 7 bases, with 23 bases between. Germline V gives CDR1 MDHEN, CDR2 SYDVKM. The CDR3 extends over 15 amino acids.